These T cell receptor beta chains were read from a single sample in a study of ipilimumab plus nivolumab after autologous stem cell transplantation. Assay: immunoSEQ multiplex PCR; the TCRdb copy retains only in-frame clones and omits some. Of over 15,000 clones in the sample, approximately 85% were seen once. Sample: PBMCs, taken in a trial of ipilimumab plus nivolumab as post-transplant consolidation. The receptors originated from a male donor with diffuse large B-cell lymphoma. CDR3s include the opening cysteine and the closing phenylalanine or tryptophan. The order of the fields is J gene, V gene, clone size, D gene, CDR3 protein, CDR3 DNA. The D gene is left open where the match is weak. Clone size is given for some rows only: seen once, a few or many times, or a class if the clone is expanded.

J: TRBJ1-1; V: TRBV18; size: once; D: NA; CDR3: CASSPQEGTAFF; DNA: TGTGCCAGCTCACCACAGGAAGGGACAGCTTTCTTT
J: TRBJ2-5; V: TRBV4-2; size: NA; D: NA; CDR3: CASSQAHFQETQYF; DNA: TGTGCCAGCAGCCAAGCCCACTTCCAAGAGACCCAGTACTTC
J: TRBJ1-4; V: TRBV10-3; size: NA; D: NA; CDR3: CASRPRDEKLFF; DNA: TGTGCCAGTCGACCGCGGGATGAAAAACTGTTTTTT
J: TRBJ1-2; V: TRBV19; size: few; D: NA; CDR3: CASTNSGEGYTF; DNA: TGTGCCAGTACAAATTCAGGGGAGGGCTACACCTTC
J: TRBJ2-3; V: TRBV6-6; size: once; D: TRBD2; CDR3: CASVYASGGTDTQYF; DNA: TGTGCCAGCGTATACGCTAGCGGGGGGACAGATACGCAGTATTTT
J: TRBJ1-4; V: TRBV27; size: NA; D: NA; CDR3: CASSFRGSSNEKLFF; DNA: TGTGCCAGCAGCTTCCGGGGGTCGAGTAATGAAAAACTGTTTTTT
J: TRBJ1-1; V: TRBV4-2; size: once; D: NA; CDR3: CASSQALATEAFF; DNA: TGTGCCAGCAGCCAAGCTTTAGCGACTGAAGCTTTCTTT
J: TRBJ2-7; V: TRBV5-4; size: NA; D: NA; CDR3: CASSLVQGDEQYF; DNA: TGTGCCAGCAGCTTGGTGCAGGGCGACGAGCAGTACTTC
J: TRBJ2-3; V: TRBV5-4; size: NA; D: NA; CDR3: CASSLYTRRDTQYF; DNA: TGTGCCAGCAGCTTGTATACAAGAAGAGATACGCAGTATTTT
J: TRBJ2-2; V: TRBV7-6; size: NA; D: TRBD2; CDR3: CASSFTTSGGTGELFF; DNA: TGTGCCAGCAGCTTTACGACTAGCGGGGGTACCGGGGAGCTGTTTTTT
J: TRBJ1-2; V: TRBV11-1; size: NA; D: NA; CDR3: CASSSTIHGYTF; DNA: TGTGCCAGCAGCTCTACGATCCATGGCTACACCTTC
J: TRBJ2-5; V: TRBV5-1; size: NA; D: TRBD2; CDR3: CASSSSGGTRIQETQYF; DNA: TGCGCCAGCAGCTCTAGCGGGGGGACCAGAATCCAAGAGACCCAGTACTTC
J: TRBJ2-5; V: TRBV2; size: NA; D: TRBD2; CDR3: CASRQRGAEETQYF; DNA: TGTGCCAGCAGGCAGCGGGGGGCAGAGGAGACCCAGTACTTC
J: TRBJ1-2; V: TRBV6-5; size: NA; D: TRBD1; CDR3: CASSPTGDYGYTF; DNA: TGTGCCAGCAGCCCGACAGGGGACTATGGCTACACCTTC
J: TRBJ2-7; V: TRBV11-2; size: NA; D: NA; CDR3: CASSLDRGFYEQYF; DNA: TGTGCCAGCAGCTTAGATCGTGGTTTTTACGAGCAGTACTTC